This TCR beta chain was captured by sequencing in a study of siplizumab effects on memory and regulatory T cells. Sequencing was performed with immunoSEQ multiplex PCR; in TCRdb, only in-frame clones are kept and a portion is missing. This table has tens of thousands of clones, about 96% appearing once. Trimming took off 7 bases at V and 5 bases at J, with 15 bases between the two ends. This CDR3 region has 13 residues. The germline CDR1 and CDR2 sequences are MNHNY and SVGAGI (reference sequence). The sequence was obtained from a human donor in good health. Sequences were obtained from naive CD8+ T cells sorted from blood. This chain joins TRBV6-6 and TRBJ2-7; either TRBD1 or TRBD2 may supply D (5 bases each). The CDR3 reads CASNPGPLNEQYF. The CDR3 DNA reads TGTGCCAGCAACCCGGGACCCCTGAACGAGCAGTACTTC.